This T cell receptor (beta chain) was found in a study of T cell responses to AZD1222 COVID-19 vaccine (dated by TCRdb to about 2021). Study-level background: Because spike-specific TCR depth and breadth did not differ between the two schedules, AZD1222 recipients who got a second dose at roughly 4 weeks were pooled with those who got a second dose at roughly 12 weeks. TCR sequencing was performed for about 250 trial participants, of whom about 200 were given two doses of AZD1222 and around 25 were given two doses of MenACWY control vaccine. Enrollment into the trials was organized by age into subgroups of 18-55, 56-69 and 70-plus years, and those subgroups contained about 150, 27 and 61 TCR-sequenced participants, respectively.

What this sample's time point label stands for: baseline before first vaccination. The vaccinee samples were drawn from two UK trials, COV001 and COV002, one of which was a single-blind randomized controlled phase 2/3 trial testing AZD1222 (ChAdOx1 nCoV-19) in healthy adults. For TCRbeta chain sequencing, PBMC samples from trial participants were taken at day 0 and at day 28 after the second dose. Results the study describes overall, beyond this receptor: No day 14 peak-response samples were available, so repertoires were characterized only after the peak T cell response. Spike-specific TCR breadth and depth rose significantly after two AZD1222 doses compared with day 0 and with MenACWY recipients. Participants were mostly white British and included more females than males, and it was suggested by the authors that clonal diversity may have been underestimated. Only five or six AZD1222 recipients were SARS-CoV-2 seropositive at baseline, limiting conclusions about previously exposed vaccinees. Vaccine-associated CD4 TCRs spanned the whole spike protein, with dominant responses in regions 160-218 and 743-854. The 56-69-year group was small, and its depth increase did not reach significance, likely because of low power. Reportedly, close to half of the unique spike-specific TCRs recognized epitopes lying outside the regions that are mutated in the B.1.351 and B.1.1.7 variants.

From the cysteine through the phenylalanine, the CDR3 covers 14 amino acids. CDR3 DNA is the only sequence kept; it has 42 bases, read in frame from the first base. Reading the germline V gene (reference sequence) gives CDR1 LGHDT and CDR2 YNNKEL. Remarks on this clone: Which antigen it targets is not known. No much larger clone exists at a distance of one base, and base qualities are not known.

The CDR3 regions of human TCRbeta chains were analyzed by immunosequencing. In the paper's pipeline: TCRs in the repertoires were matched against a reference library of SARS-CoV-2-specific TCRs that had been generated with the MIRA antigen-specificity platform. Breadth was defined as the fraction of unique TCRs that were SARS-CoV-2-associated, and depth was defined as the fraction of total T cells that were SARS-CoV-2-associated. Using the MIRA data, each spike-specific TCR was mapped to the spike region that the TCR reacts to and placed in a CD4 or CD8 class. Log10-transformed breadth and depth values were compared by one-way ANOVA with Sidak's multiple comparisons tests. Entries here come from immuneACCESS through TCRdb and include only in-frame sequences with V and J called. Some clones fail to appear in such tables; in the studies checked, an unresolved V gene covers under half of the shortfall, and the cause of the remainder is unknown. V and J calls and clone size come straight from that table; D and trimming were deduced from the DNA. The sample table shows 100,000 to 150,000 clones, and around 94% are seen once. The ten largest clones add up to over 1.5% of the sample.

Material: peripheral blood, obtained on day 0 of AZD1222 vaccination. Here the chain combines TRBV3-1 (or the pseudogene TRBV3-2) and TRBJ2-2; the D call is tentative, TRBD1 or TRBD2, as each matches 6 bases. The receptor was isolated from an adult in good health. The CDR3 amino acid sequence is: CASQQGGLAGELFF. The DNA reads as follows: TGTGCGTCCCAACAGGGAGGTTTGGCCGGGGAGCTGTTTTTT.